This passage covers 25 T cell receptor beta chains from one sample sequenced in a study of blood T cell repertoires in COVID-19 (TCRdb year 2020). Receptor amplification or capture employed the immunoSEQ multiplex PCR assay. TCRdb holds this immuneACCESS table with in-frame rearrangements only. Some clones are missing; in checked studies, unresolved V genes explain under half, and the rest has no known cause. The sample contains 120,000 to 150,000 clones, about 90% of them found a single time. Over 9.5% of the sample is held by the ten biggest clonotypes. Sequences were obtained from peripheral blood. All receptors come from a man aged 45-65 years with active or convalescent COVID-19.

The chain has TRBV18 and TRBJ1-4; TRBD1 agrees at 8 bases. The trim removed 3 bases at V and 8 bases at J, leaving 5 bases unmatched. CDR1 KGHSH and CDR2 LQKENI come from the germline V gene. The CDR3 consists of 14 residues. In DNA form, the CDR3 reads TGTGCCAGCTCACCTATGACAGGGGCCGAAAAACTGTTTTTT. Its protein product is CASSPMTGAEKLFF.

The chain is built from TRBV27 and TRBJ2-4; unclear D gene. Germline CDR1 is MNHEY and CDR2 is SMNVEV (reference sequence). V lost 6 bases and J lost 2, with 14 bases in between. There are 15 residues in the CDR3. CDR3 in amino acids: CASSMTFPPKNIQYF. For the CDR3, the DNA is TGTGCCAGCAGCATGACATTTCCCCCCAAAAACATTCAGTACTTC.

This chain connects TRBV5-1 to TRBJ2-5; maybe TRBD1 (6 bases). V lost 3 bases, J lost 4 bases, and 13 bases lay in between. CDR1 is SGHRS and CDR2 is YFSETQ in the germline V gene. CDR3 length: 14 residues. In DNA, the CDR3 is TGCGCCAGCAGCTCGGGACATCTTGGAGAGACCCAGTACTTC. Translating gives CASSSGHLGETQYF. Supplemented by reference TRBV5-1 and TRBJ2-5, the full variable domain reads KAGVTQTPRYLIKTRGQQVTLSCSPISGHRSVSWYQQTPGQGLQFLFEYFSETQRNKGNFPGRFSGRQFSNSRSEMNVSTLELGDSALYLCASSSGHLGETQYFGPGTRLLVL.

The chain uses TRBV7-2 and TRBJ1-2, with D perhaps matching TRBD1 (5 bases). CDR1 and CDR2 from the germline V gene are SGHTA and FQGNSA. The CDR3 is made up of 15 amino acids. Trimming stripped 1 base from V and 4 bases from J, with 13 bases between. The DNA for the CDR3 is TGTGCCAGCAGCTTAGGAGTCCAGGGATCCTATGGCTACACCTTC. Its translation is CASSLGVQGSYGYTF.

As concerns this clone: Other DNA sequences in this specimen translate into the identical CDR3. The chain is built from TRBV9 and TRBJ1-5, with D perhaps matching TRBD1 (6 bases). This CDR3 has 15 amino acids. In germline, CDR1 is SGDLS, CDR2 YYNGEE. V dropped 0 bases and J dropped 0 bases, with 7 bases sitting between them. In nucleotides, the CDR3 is TGTGCCAGCAGCGTAGGGGGGCGTAGCAATCAGCCCCAGCATTTT. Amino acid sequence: CASSVGGRSNQPQHF. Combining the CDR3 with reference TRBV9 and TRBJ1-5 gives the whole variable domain DSGVTQTPKHLITATGQRVTLRCSPRSGDLSVYWYQQSLDQGLQFLIQYYNGEERAKGNILERFSAQQFPDLHSELNLSSLELGDSALYFCASSVGGRSNQPQHFGDGTRLSIL.

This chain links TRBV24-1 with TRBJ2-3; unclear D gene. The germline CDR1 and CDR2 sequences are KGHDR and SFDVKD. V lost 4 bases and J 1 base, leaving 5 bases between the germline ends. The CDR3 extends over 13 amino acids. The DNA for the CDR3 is TGTGCCACCAGTGACAGTCGCACAGATACGCAGTATTTT. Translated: CATSDSRTDTQYF.

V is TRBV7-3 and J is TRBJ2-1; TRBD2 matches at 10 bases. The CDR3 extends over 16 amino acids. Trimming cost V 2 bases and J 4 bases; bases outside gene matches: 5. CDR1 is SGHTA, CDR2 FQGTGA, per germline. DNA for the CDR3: TGTGCCAGCAGCTTATTCCCTAGCGGGAGTTACAATGAGCAGTTCTTC. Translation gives CASSLFPSGSYNEQFF. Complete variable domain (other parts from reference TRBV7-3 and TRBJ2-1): GAGVSQTPSNKVTEKGKYVELRCDPISGHTALYWYRQSLGQGPEFLIYFQGTGAADDSGLPNDRFFAVRPEGSVSTLKIQRTERGDSAVYLCASSLFPSGSYNEQFFGPGTRLTVL.

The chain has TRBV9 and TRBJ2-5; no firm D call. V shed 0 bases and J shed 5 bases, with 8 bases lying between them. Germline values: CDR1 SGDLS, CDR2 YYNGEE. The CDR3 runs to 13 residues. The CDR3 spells CASSVDAGETQYF. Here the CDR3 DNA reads TGTGCCAGCAGCGTAGATGCAGGCGAGACCCAGTACTTC.

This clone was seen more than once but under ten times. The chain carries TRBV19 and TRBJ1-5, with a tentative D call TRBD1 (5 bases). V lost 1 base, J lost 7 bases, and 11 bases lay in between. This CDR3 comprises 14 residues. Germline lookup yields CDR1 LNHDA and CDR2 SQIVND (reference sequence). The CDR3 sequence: CASSIASRAQPQHF. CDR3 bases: TGTGCCAGTAGTATAGCCAGCAGGGCCCAGCCCCAGCATTTT.

In DNA, the CDR3 is TGCGCCAGCAGCCAAGGGCAGGTGGTCCCCTCCTACGAGCAGTACTTC. As protein: CASSQGQVVPSYEQYF. This chain connects TRBV4-1 to TRBJ2-7, with D hard to call. Germline V lookup: CDR1 MGHRA, CDR2 YSYEKL. Trimming removed 1 base from V and 0 bases from J, with 13 bases in between. The CDR3 consists of 16 residues.

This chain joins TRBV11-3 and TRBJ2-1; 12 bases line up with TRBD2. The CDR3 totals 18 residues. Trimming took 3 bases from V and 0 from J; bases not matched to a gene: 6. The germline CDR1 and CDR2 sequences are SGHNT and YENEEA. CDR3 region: CASSLLAGGLSSYNEQFF. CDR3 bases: TGTGCCAGCAGCTTGCTAGCGGGAGGGCTAAGCTCCTACAATGAGCAGTTCTTC.

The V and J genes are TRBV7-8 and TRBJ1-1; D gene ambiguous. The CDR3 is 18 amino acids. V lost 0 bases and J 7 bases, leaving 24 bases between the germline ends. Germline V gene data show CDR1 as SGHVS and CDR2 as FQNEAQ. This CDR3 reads CASSLARVEGRMGFEAFF. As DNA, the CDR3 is TGTGCCAGCAGCTTAGCAAGAGTGGAGGGTCGGATGGGCTTTGAAGCTTTCTTT.

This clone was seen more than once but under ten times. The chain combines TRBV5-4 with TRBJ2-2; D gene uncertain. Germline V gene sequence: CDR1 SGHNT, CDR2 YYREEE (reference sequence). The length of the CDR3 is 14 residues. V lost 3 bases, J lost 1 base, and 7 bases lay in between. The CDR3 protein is CASSYERNTGELFF. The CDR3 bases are TGTGCCAGCAGCTACGAGCGGAACACCGGGGAGCTGTTTTTT.

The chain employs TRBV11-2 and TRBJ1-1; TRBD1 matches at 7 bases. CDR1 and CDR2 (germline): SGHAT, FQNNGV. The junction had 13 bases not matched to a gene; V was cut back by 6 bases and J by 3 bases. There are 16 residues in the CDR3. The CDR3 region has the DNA TGTGCCAGCAGACCTATCAGGGGGTCGAGAGACACTGAAGCTTTCTTT. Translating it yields CASRPIRGSRDTEAFF.

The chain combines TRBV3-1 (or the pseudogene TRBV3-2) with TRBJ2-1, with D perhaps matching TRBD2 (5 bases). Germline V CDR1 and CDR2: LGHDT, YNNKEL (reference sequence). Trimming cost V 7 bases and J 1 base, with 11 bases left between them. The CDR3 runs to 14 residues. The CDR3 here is CASTSSGSYNEQFF. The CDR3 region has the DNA TGTGCCAGCACCTCCTCGGGGTCCTACAATGAGCAGTTCTTC.

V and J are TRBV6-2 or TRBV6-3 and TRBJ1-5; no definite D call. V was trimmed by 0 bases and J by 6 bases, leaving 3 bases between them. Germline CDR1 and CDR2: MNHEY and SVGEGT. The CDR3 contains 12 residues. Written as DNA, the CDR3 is TGTGCCAGCAGTTACTCGAGTCAGCCCCAGCATTTT. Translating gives CASSYSSQPQHF.

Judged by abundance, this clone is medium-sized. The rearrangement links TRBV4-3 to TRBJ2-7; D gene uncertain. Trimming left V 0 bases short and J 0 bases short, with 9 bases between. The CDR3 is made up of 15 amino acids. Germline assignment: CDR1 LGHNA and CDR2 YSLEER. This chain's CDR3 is CASSQDLSSSYEQYF. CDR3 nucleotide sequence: TGCGCCAGCAGCCAAGATTTGTCGAGCTCCTACGAGCAGTACTTC.

The CDR3 sequence: CSVGQGPDNEQFF. Here the CDR3 DNA reads TGCAGCGTTGGACAGGGTCCGGACAATGAGCAGTTCTTC. This sequence joins TRBV29-1 and TRBJ2-1; 7 bases are a match to TRBD1. CDR1 and CDR2 from the germline V gene are SQVTM and ANQGSEA. The CDR3 is 13 amino acids. Losses at the gene ends were 4 bases for V and 5 bases for J; bases not matched to a gene: 5.

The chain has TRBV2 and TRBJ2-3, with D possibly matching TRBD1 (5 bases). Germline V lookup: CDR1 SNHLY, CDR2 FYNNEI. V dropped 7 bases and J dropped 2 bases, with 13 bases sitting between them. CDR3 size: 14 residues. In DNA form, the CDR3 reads TGTGCCAGCACGCGACAGTACTACACAGATACGCAGTATTTT. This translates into CASTRQYYTDTQYF.

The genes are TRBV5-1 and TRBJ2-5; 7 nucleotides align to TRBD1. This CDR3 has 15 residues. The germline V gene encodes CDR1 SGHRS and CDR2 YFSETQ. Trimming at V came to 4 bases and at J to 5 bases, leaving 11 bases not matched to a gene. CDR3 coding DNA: TGCGCCAGCAGCGAAAATCCAGGGGGAAGTGAGACCCAGTACTTC. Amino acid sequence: CASSENPGGSETQYF.

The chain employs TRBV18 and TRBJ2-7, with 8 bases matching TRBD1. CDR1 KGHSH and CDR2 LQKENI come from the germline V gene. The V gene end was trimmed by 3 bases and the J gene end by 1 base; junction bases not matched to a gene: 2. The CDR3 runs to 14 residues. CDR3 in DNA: TGTGCCAGCTCACCGGACAGGGCGTCCTACGAGCAGTACTTC. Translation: CASSPDRASYEQYF.

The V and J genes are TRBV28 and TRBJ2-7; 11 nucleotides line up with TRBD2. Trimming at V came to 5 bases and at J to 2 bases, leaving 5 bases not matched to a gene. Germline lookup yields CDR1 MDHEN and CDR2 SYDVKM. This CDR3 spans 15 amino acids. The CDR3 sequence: CASSPFSGRAYEQYF. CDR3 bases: TGTGCCAGCAGTCCTTTTAGCGGGAGGGCCTACGAGCAGTACTTC.

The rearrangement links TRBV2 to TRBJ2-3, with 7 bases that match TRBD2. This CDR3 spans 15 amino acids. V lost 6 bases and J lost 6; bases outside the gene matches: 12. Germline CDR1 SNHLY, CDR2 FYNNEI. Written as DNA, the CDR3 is TGTGCCAGCAGCCCGTTGATGGCGGGGGACGATACGCAGTATTTT. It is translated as CASSPLMAGDDTQYF.

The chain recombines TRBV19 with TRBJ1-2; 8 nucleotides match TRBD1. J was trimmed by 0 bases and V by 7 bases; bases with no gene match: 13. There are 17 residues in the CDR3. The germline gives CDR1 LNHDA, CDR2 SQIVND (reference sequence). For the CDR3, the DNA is TGTGCCAGTAAGGCCGCCAGGACAGGGACCTCTAACTATGGCTACACCTTC. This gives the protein CASKAARTGTSNYGYTF.

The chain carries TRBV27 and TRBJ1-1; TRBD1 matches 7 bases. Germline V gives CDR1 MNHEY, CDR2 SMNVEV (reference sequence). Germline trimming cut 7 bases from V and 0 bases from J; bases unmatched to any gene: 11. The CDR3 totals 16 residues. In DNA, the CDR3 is TGTGCCAGCAAACCCAATACAGGGGTTATGAACACTGAAGCTTTCTTT. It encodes CASKPNTGVMNTEAFF.